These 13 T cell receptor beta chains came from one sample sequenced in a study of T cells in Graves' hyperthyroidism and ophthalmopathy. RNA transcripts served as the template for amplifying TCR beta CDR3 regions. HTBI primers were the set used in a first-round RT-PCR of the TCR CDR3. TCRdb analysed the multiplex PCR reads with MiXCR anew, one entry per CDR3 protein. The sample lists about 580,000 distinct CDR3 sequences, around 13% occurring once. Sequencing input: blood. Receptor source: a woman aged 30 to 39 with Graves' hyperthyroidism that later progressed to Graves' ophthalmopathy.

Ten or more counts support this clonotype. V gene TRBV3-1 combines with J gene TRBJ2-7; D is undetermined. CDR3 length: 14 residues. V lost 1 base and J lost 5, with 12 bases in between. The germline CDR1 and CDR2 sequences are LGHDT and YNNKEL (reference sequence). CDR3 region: CASSQGTPVNEQYF. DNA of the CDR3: TGTGCCAGCAGCCAAGGGACCCCTGTCAACGAGCAGTACTTC.

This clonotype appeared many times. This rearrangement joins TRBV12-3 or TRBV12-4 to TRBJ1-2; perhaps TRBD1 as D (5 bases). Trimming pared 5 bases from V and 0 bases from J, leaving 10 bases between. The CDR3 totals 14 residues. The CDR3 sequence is CASSIDRANYGYTF. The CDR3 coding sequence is TGTGCCAGCAGTATCGACAGAGCTAACTATGGCTACACCTTC.

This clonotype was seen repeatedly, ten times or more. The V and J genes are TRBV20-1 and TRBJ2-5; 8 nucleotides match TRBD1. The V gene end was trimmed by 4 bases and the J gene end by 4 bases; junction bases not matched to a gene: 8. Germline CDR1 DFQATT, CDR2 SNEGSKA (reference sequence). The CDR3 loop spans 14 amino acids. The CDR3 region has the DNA TGCAGTGCTAATCCCCGACAGGGGACAGAGACCCAGTACTTC. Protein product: CSANPRQGTETQYF.

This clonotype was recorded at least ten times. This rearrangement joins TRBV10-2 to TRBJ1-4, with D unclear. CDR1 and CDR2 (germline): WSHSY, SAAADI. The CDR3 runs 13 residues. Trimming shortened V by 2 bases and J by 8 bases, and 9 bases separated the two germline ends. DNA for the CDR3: TGCGCCAGCAGTGAGCAGGAACCGGAAAAACTGTTTTTT. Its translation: CASSEQEPEKLFF.

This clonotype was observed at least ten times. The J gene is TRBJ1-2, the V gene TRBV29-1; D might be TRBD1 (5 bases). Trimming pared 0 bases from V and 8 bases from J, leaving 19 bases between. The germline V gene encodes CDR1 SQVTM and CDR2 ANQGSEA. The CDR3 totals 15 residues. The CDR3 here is CSVEDSRKGVEGYTF. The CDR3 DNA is TGCAGCGTTGAAGATTCGCGGAAAGGGGTCGAGGGCTACACCTTC.

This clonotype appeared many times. Here the CDR3 reads CASRHRLAGGEQYF. As DNA, the CDR3 is TGTGCCAGCAGACACCGACTAGCGGGAGGCGAGCAGTACTTC. V gene TRBV7-8 combines with J gene TRBJ2-7; TRBD2 matches 13 bases. Germline V gene sequence: CDR1 SGHVS, CDR2 FQNEAQ. Germline trimming cut 6 bases from V and 6 bases from J; bases unmatched to any gene: 5. The CDR3 length is 14 residues.

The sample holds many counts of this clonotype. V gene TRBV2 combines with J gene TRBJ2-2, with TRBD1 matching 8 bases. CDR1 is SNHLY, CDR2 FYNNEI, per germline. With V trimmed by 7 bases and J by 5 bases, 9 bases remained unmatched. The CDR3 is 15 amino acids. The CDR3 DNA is TGTGCCAGCAAAACAGGGGGTCGGTTGACCGGGGAGCTGTTTTTT. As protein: CASKTGGRLTGELFF.

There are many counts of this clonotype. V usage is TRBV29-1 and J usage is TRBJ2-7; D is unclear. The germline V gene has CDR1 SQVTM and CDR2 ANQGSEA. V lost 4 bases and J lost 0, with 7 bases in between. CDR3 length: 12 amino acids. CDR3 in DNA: TGCAGCGTTGCTGCCCGCTCCTACGAGCAGTACTTC. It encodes CSVAARSYEQYF.

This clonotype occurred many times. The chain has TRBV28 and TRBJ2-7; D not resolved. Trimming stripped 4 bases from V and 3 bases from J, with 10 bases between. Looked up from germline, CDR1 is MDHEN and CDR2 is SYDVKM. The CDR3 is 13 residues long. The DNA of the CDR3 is TGTGCCAGCAGTTCTGGACGGAGCTACGAGCAGTACTTC. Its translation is CASSSGRSYEQYF. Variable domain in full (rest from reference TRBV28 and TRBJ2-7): DVKVTQSSRYLVKRTGEKVFLECVQDMDHENMFWYRQDPGLGLRLIYFSYDVKMKEKGDIPEGYSVSREKKERFSLILESASTNQTSMYLCASSSGRSYEQYFGPGTRLTVT.

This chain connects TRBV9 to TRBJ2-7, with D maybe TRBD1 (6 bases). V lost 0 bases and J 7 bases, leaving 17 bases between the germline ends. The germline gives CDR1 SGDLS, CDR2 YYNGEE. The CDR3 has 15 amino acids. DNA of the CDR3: TGTGCCAGCAGCGTAGCAGGGGCCCCCCGTTCAGAGCAGTACTTC. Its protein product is CASSVAGAPRSEQYF. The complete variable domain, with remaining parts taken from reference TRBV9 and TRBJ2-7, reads DSGVTQTPKHLITATGQRVTLRCSPRSGDLSVYWYQQSLDQGLQFLIQYYNGEERAKGNILERFSAQQFPDLHSELNLSSLELGDSALYFCASSVAGAPRSEQYFGPGTRLTVT.

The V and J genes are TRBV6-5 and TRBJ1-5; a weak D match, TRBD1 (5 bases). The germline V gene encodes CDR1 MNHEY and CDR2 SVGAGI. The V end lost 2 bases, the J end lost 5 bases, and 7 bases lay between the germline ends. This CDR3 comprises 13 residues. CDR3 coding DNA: TGTGCCAGCAGTTACGGGGCGGATCAGCCCCAGCATTTT. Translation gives CASSYGADQPQHF.

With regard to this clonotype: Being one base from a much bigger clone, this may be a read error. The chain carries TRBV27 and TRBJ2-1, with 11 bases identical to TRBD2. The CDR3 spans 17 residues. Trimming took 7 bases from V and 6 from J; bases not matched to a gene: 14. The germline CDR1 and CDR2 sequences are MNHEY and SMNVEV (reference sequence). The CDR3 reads CASTPAPLAGACNEQFF. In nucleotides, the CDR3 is TGTGCCAGCACCCCCGCTCCACTAGCGGGAGCTTGCAATGAGCAGTTCTTC.

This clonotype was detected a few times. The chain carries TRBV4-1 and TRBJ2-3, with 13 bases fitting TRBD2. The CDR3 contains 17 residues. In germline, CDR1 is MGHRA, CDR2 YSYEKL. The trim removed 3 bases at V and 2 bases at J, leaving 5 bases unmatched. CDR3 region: CASSQATSGRATDTQYF. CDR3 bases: TGCGCCAGCAGCCAGGCCACTAGCGGGAGGGCCACAGATACGCAGTATTTT.